The 11 T cell receptor beta chains below all came from one sample that was sequenced in a study of cytomegalovirus exposure and HLA in healthy donors. The PCR contained 60 Vbeta and 13 Jbeta primers. Assay used: immunoSEQ multiplex PCR; TCRdb lists only in-frame clones, some missing. The sample contains 150,000 to 200,000 clones, approximately 83% of which appear only once. The source material was PBMCs. The origin of the receptors is a man aged 18 to 35 in good health and CMV-seropositive.

The rearrangement joins TRBV19 to TRBJ1-1; the match to TRBD1 covers 7 bases. Trimming removed 6 bases from V and 4 bases from J; junction bases left unmatched: 5. Germline CDR1 LNHDA, CDR2 SQIVND (reference sequence). The CDR3 consists of 13 residues. The CDR3 sequence: CASSTDRVTEAFF. In DNA form, the CDR3 reads TGTGCCAGTAGCACCGACAGGGTCACTGAAGCTTTCTTT.

The chain has TRBV7-9 and TRBJ1-2, with 9 positions matching TRBD1. This CDR3 region has 15 residues. From germline, CDR1 is SEHNR and CDR2 FQNEAQ (reference sequence). V lost 4 bases to trimming and J lost 4 bases; unmatched junction nucleotides: 7. CDR3 in DNA: TGTGCCAGCAGCTCGAGCGGACAGGGGACCTATGGCTACACCTTC. Its protein product is CASSSSGQGTYGYTF.

The chain joins TRBV28 to TRBJ2-5; D call uncertain. The CDR3 spans 14 residues. Deletions cut 3 bases from V and 2 bases from J, with 10 bases between. From germline, CDR1 is MDHEN and CDR2 SYDVKM. Here the CDR3 reads CASSFIDSQETQYF. DNA for the CDR3: TGTGCCAGCAGTTTCATAGACTCGCAAGAGACCCAGTACTTC.

This chain joins TRBV19 and TRBJ1-1; weak D call: TRBD1 (5 bases). Germline values: CDR1 LNHDA, CDR2 SQIVND (reference sequence). Trimming stripped 3 bases from V and 0 bases from J, with 8 bases between. The CDR3 spans 14 residues. DNA of the CDR3: TGTGCCAGTAGTATTGGCAGGGTGAACACTGAAGCTTTCTTT. Its translation is CASSIGRVNTEAFF.

V is TRBV4-3 and J is TRBJ2-2, with D unresolved. V gave up 0 bases and J gave up 7 bases, with 15 bases separating them. The CDR3 has 16 amino acids. From germline, CDR1 is LGHNA and CDR2 YSLEER. The CDR3 DNA follows: TGCGCCAGCAGCCAAGATCGGTTGGTTCGCGGCGGGGAGCTGTTTTTT. Translating it yields CASSQDRLVRGGELFF.

This rearrangement joins TRBV7-9 to TRBJ1-5; 7 bases are shared with TRBD1. The germline gives CDR1 SEHNR, CDR2 FQNEAQ (reference sequence). This CDR3 has 14 amino acids. Unmatched junction bases numbered 3, after V lost 6 bases and J lost 1 base. This chain's CDR3 is CASSRRGSNQPQHF. The CDR3 DNA reads TGTGCCAGCAGTCGCAGGGGGAGCAATCAGCCCCAGCATTTT.

The J gene is TRBJ2-5, the V gene TRBV7-8; no reliable D call. The CDR3 has 9 residues. Looked up from germline, CDR1 is SGHVS and CDR2 is FQNEAQ. V lost 8 bases and J lost 7, with 5 bases in between. The CDR3 region has the DNA TGTGCCAGCCCCTGGACCCAGTACTTC. Its protein product is CASPWTQYF.

The rearrangement links TRBV5-6 to TRBJ2-3; perhaps TRBD2 as D (6 bases). Germline V gene data show CDR1 as SGHDT and CDR2 as YYEEEE. The CDR3 runs 15 residues. V was cut by 4 bases and J by 0 bases, with 12 bases left in between. The CDR3 loop is CASSRGATSTDTQYF. The CDR3 DNA is TGTGCCAGCAGCCGCGGGGCGACAAGCACAGATACGCAGTATTTT.

This chain joins TRBV6-5 and TRBJ1-1; 7 bases are a match to TRBD1. The CDR3 runs 13 residues. CDR1 and CDR2 from the germline V gene are MNHEY and SVGAGI. V lost 8 bases to trimming and J lost 0 bases; unmatched junction nucleotides: 3. The CDR3 reads CASGDSMNTEAFF. CDR3 coding DNA: TGTGCCAGCGGGGACAGTATGAACACTGAAGCTTTCTTT.

The CDR3 here is CASSPPSAGRATNEKLFF. The CDR3 DNA reads as TGTGCCAGTAGTCCCCCCTCGGCGGGGAGAGCAACTAATGAAAAACTGTTTTTT. The chain carries TRBV19 and TRBJ1-4; the D is unclear. In germline, CDR1 is LNHDA, CDR2 SQIVND (reference sequence). This CDR3 is 18 amino acids long. Trimming shortened V by 5 bases and J by 0 bases, and 19 bases separated the two germline ends.

V usage is TRBV7-9 and J usage is TRBJ1-4, with D unclear. CDR3 size: 14 residues. The V end was cut by 5 bases, the J end by 0 bases, with 7 bases between. CDR1 SEHNR and CDR2 FQNEAQ come from the germline V gene (reference sequence). This CDR3 reads CASSAQATNEKLFF. The DNA for the CDR3 is TGTGCCAGCAGCGCCCAGGCAACTAATGAAAAACTGTTTTTT.